What follows are 26 T cell receptor beta chains derived from one specimen sequenced in a study of blood T cell repertoires in COVID-19. Assay used: immunoSEQ multiplex PCR; TCRdb lists only in-frame clones, some missing. This sample has 180,000 or so clones, with roughly nine tenths found just once. The sequenced material came from peripheral blood. The receptors shown here come from a man aged 18-30 years with acute or convalescent COVID-19.

This chain joins TRBV3-1 (or the pseudogene TRBV3-2) and TRBJ2-5, with D maybe TRBD2 (6 bases). In germline, CDR1 is LGHDT, CDR2 YNNKEL (reference sequence). CDR3 size: 13 residues. V lost 1 base and J 4 bases, leaving 7 bases between the germline ends. CDR3 residues: CASSQGGVETQYF. The CDR3 DNA reads as TGTGCCAGCAGCCAAGGCGGGGTAGAGACCCAGTACTTC.

J is TRBJ1-1 and V is TRBV10-2, with D hard to call. Germline V CDR1 and CDR2: WSHSY, SAAADI. This CDR3 comprises 11 residues. V lost 7 bases to trimming and J lost 5 bases, with 8 bases between them. The CDR3 nucleotides read TGCGCCAGCACCGGAGGGACTGAAGCTTTCTTT. Translating gives CASTGGTEAFF.

The J gene is TRBJ2-2, the V gene TRBV30; D perhaps matches TRBD1 (6 bases). CDR3 length: 13 residues. Germline CDR1 reads GTSNPN; CDR2 reads SVGIG (reference sequence). Trimming cost V 0 bases and J 4 bases, with 6 bases left between them. CDR3 protein: CAWSVRGTGELFF. The CDR3 DNA is TGTGCCTGGAGTGTCAGGGGCACCGGGGAGCTGTTTTTT.

The CDR3 here is CASRRGAGGNTEAFF. The DNA of the CDR3 is TGTGCCAGCAGGAGGGGGGCGGGAGGCAACACTGAAGCTTTCTTT. This chain joins TRBV6-5 and TRBJ1-1; TRBD1 is a possible D gene (6 bases). V dropped 6 bases and J dropped 2 bases, with 16 bases sitting between them. Germline V gene data show CDR1 as MNHEY and CDR2 as SVGAGI. This CDR3 contains 15 residues.

V usage is TRBV7-9 and J usage is TRBJ2-3; the match to TRBD1 covers 7 bases. V lost 3 bases and J lost 0; bases outside the gene matches: 6. Germline-derived CDR1 and CDR2 are SEHNR and FQNEAQ (reference sequence). The CDR3 covers 16 residues. The DNA of the CDR3 is TGTGCCAGCAGCTTGGGTTTGGGACAGAGCACAGATACGCAGTATTTT. This encodes CASSLGLGQSTDTQYF. Using reference TRBV7-9 and TRBJ2-3 for the parts outside the CDR3, the full variable domain is DTGVSQNPRHKITKRGQNVTFRCDPISEHNRLYWYRQTLGQGPEFLTYFQNEAQLEKSRLLSDRFSAERPKGSFSTLEIQRTEQGDSAMYLCASSLGLGQSTDTQYFGPGTRLTVL.

V gene TRBV10-1 combines with J gene TRBJ2-2; 9 nucleotides agree with TRBD1. Germline V lookup: CDR1 WNHNN, CDR2 SYGVQD (reference sequence). The CDR3 spans 17 residues. V was pared by 3 bases and J by 7 bases, with 12 bases of the junction left unmatched. The CDR3 DNA reads TGCGCCAGCAGTGAATCGGGACAGGGTTTTGTCGGCGGGGAGCTGTTTTTT. Residues: CASSESGQGFVGGELFF.

Written as DNA, the CDR3 is TGTGCCAGCAAAAGACTAGCGGGGGGGACAGATACGCAGTATTTT. It codes for CASKRLAGGTDTQYF. This chain connects TRBV2 to TRBJ2-3; TRBD2 matches at 14 bases. Germline trimming cut 7 bases from V and 3 bases from J; bases unmatched to any gene: 3. The V gene's germline CDR1 is SNHLY and CDR2 FYNNEI. This CDR3 has 15 residues. The entire variable domain, with the rest obtained from reference TRBV2 and TRBJ2-3, is as follows: EPEVTQTPSHQVTQMGQEVILRCVPISNHLYFYWYRQILGQKVEFLVSFYNNEISEKSEIFDDQFSVERPDGSNFTLKIRSTKLEDSAMYFCASKRLAGGTDTQYFGPGTRLTVL.

This chain uses TRBV5-1 with TRBJ2-2, with D possibly matching TRBD1 (6 bases). Deletions cut 4 bases from V and 6 bases from J, with 13 bases between. This CDR3 comprises 14 residues. The germline V gene encodes CDR1 SGHRS and CDR2 YFSETQ. This chain's CDR3 is CASSRGGFSGELFF. For the CDR3, the DNA is TGCGCCAGCAGCCGTGGGGGCTTTTCCGGGGAGCTGTTTTTT.

This clone appeared once. The same CDR3 arises from other DNA sequences in this sample as well. The rearrangement joins TRBV5-1 to TRBJ2-2; D is perhaps TRBD1 (5 bases). The length of the CDR3 is 14 residues. The V gene lost 4 bases and the J gene lost 1 base, with 8 bases spanning the gap. Germline V gene lookup returns CDR1 SGHRS and CDR2 YFSETQ. CDR3 in DNA: TGCGCCAGCAGCCTCGACAGGAACACCGGGGAGCTGTTTTTT. This gives the protein CASSLDRNTGELFF.

As regards this clone: A junction end diverges from the germline sequence, so it may reflect a read error. The chain has TRBV6-6 and TRBJ2-1, with 7 bases aligning to TRBD2. There are 14 residues in the CDR3. From germline, CDR1 is MNHNY and CDR2 SVGAGI (reference sequence). DNA of the CDR3: TGTGCCAGCAGTAACTCGGGAGGCTACAATGAGCAGTTCTTC. Translating it yields CASSNSGGYNEQFF.

Written as DNA, the CDR3 is TGTGCCAGCGAGGGGGCTTGGGACACTGAAGCTTTCTTT. Translated, it gives CASEGAWDTEAFF. The genes are TRBV7-9 and TRBJ1-1; 7 nucleotides match TRBD1. The germline V gene encodes CDR1 SEHNR and CDR2 FQNEAQ (reference sequence). This CDR3 is 13 amino acids long. Losses at the gene ends were 8 bases for V and 3 bases for J; bases not matched to a gene: 6. The whole variable domain, filled in from reference TRBV7-9 and TRBJ1-1, reads DTGVSQNPRHKITKRGQNVTFRCDPISEHNRLYWYRQTLGQGPEFLTYFQNEAQLEKSRLLSDRFSAERPKGSFSTLEIQRTEQGDSAMYLCASEGAWDTEAFFGQGTRLTVV.

V usage is TRBV18 and J usage is TRBJ1-6; D is unresolved. Trimming stripped 2 bases from V and 7 bases from J, with 9 bases between. Germline V gene lookup returns CDR1 KGHSH and CDR2 LQKENI. This CDR3 is built from 14 residues. CDR3 nucleotide sequence: TGTGCCAGCTCACCAACCGAGGGAAATTCACCCCTCCACTTT. Residues: CASSPTEGNSPLHF.

The rearrangement links TRBV11-2 to TRBJ2-5; D is undetermined. Trimming removed 1 base from V and 1 base from J, with 4 bases in between. The germline V gene encodes CDR1 SGHAT and CDR2 FQNNGV. This CDR3 comprises 13 residues. CDR3 sequence (DNA): TGTGCCAGCAGCTTAGGGAGCCAAGAGACCCAGTACTTC. This sequence encodes CASSLGSQETQYF.

A word on this clone: Other DNA sequences in this sample translate to the same CDR3. The chain uses TRBV12-3 or TRBV12-4 and TRBJ2-7; 9 nucleotides line up with TRBD1. CDR3 size: 13 residues. V lost 6 bases to trimming and J lost 0 bases; unmatched junction nucleotides: 0. The CDR3 sequence: CASRDRGSYEQYF. The CDR3 region has the DNA TGTGCCAGCAGGGACAGGGGCTCCTACGAGCAGTACTTC.

This chain uses TRBV6-1 with TRBJ2-7; maybe TRBD2 (6 bases). Trimming shortened V by 2 bases and J by 2 bases, and 16 bases separated the two germline ends. Germline V CDR1 and CDR2: MNHNS, SASEGT. The CDR3 is 16 residues long. CDR3: CASSEFDEGLAYEQYF. CDR3 nucleotide sequence: TGTGCCAGCAGTGAATTTGATGAGGGACTGGCCTACGAGCAGTACTTC.

This clone was counted only a few times. J is TRBJ1-4 and V is TRBV2, with TRBD1 matching 8 bases. Trimming removed 7 bases from V and 5 bases from J; junction bases left unmatched: 3. CDR1 is SNHLY, CDR2 FYNNEI, per germline. This CDR3 is built from 13 residues. CDR3 region: CASNRDRNEKLFF. CDR3 nucleotides: TGTGCCAGCAACCGGGACAGGAATGAAAAACTGTTTTTT.

This rearrangement joins TRBV5-1 to TRBJ1-1, with TRBD1 matching over 8 bases. Germline V CDR1 and CDR2: SGHRS, YFSETQ. The CDR3 length is 14 residues. J was trimmed by 1 base and V by 3 bases; bases with no gene match: 2. DNA of the CDR3: TGCGCCAGCAGCTGGGGACAGGCGAACACTGAAGCTTTCTTT. Protein product: CASSWGQANTEAFF.

This sequence joins TRBV5-4 and TRBJ2-3; 8 nucleotides align to TRBD2. The CDR3 loop spans 14 amino acids. The V gene end was trimmed by 0 bases and the J gene end by 7 bases; junction bases not matched to a gene: 4. Germline V gives CDR1 SGHNT, CDR2 YYREEE (reference sequence). CDR3 loop: CASSLVSGENTQYF. The CDR3 region has the DNA TGTGCCAGCAGCTTGGTTAGCGGGGAAAATACGCAGTATTTT.

The V and J genes are TRBV2 and TRBJ1-2, with D unclear. Trimming stripped 1 base from V and 8 bases from J, with 5 bases between. The CDR3 runs to 11 residues. Germline CDR1 reads SNHLY; CDR2 reads FYNNEI. CDR3 in DNA: TGTGCCAGCAGTGAAGTTCAGGGCTACACCTTC. Its protein is CASSEVQGYTF.

The chain carries TRBV5-4 and TRBJ1-1, with TRBD1 matching 8 bases. The CDR3 extends over 16 amino acids. CDR1 is SGHNT, CDR2 YYREEE, per germline (reference sequence). V lost 4 bases, J lost 5 bases, and 13 bases stayed unmatched. Written as DNA, the CDR3 is TGTGCCAGCAGCCAGGGACAGGATGGGTATGGGACTGAAGCTTTCTTT. This codes for CASSQGQDGYGTEAFF.

The rearrangement joins TRBV18 to TRBJ2-6, with a tentative D call TRBD1 (6 bases). Germline CDR1 KGHSH, CDR2 LQKENI. Trimming pared 3 bases from V and 1 base from J, leaving 19 bases between. CDR3 length: 19 residues. This CDR3 is CASSPLQGRGLSGANVLTF. The DNA of the CDR3 is TGTGCCAGCTCACCCCTACAGGGAAGGGGCCTGTCTGGGGCCAACGTCCTGACTTTC.

J is TRBJ1-3 and V is TRBV29-1; the match to TRBD1 covers 8 bases. The CDR3 consists of 13 residues. V trimming: 5 bases; J trimming: 3 bases; junction bases outside the gene matches: 3. CDR1 and CDR2 (germline): SQVTM, ANQGSEA. The CDR3 loop reads CSVLTGGGNTIYF. The CDR3 bases are TGCAGCGTTCTCACAGGGGGTGGAAACACCATATATTTT. Filled out from reference TRBV29-1 and TRBJ1-3, the complete variable domain reads SAVISQKPSRDICQRGTSLTIQCQVDSQVTMMFWYRQQPGQSLTLIATANQGSEATYESGFVIDKFPISRPNLTFSTLTVSNMSPEDSSIYLCSVLTGGGNTIYFGEGSWLTVV.

This chain links TRBV6-2 or TRBV6-3 with TRBJ2-7; the match to TRBD1 covers 11 bases. Germline V CDR1 and CDR2: MNHEY, SVGEGT. The CDR3 has 15 amino acids. Trimming removed 6 bases from V and 6 bases from J; junction bases left unmatched: 10. The CDR3 is CASSTNRDRGFEQYF. CDR3 coding DNA: TGTGCCAGCAGCACAAACCGGGACAGGGGGTTCGAGCAGTACTTC.

The chain couples TRBV30 to TRBJ2-7; 8 bases are shared with TRBD2. Germline CDR1 and CDR2: GTSNPN and SVGIG (reference sequence). CDR3 length equals 15 residues. The V and J ends lost 1 base and 5 bases, in that order; junction bases with no gene match: 10. The DNA for the CDR3 is TGTGCCTGGAGTGCCCCCGGGGGGGCTATCGACGAGCAGTACTTC. It encodes CAWSAPGGAIDEQYF.

V and J are TRBV18 and TRBJ2-1; 7 bases agree with TRBD2. Germline loops: CDR1 KGHSH, CDR2 LQKENI. The junction had 12 bases not matched to a gene; V was cut back by 6 bases and J by 7 bases. The CDR3 loop spans 15 amino acids. The CDR3 DNA reads TGTGCCAGCTCCCCCAGGAGCGGGGTTGGTAATGAGCAGTTCTTC. It specifies CASSPRSGVGNEQFF.

This clone was observed a single time. The chain combines TRBV20-1 with TRBJ2-5; TRBD2 matches 10 bases. Germline CDR1 reads DFQATT; CDR2 reads SNEGSKA (reference sequence). Trimming removed 3 bases from V and 5 bases from J; junction bases left unmatched: 9. The CDR3 is made up of 15 amino acids. CDR3 nucleotide sequence: TGCAGTGCTAGTATAGCGGGGGGTCGGGGGGAGACCCAGTACTTC. This codes for CSASIAGGRGETQYF.